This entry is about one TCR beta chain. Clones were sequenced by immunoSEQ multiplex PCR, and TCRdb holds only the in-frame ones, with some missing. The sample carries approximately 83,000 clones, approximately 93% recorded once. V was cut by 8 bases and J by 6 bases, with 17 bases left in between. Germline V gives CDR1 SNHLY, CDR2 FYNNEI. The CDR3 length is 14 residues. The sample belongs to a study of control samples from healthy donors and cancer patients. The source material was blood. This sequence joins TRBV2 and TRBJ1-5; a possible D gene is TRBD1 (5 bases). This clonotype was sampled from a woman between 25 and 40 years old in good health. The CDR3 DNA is TGTGCCAGCGGGGGGACCCGGGAGGGTCAGCCCCAGCATTTT. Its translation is CASGGTREGQPQHF.